This T cell receptor beta chain originates from a study of T-cell reconstitution after alpha-beta-depleted transplantation in children. Trimming shortened V by 3 bases and J by 8 bases, and 14 bases separated the two germline ends. This CDR3 has 14 residues. Preparation of the TCRbeta library involved a method that used unique molecular identifiers. TCRdb analysed the PCR reads with MiXCR anew, one entry per CDR3 protein. The sample yields 450,000 to 600,000 distinct CDR3 sequences, less than 35% seen once. This chain joins TRBV12-3 or TRBV12-4 and TRBJ2-1; a possible D gene is TRBD2 (5 bases). The origin of this receptor is a human donor who donated a stem cell graft to a child with aplastic anemia. The sample in question was PBMCs from the stem cell graft donor, obtained from the stem cell graft. As DNA, the CDR3 is TGTGCCAGCAGTTTCCACCTAGCAGACCATGAGCAGTTCTTC. Amino acid sequence: CASSFHLADHEQFF.